A selection of T cell receptor beta chains follows, all from one sample in a study of blood T cell repertoires in COVID-19. Libraries were prepared by immunoSEQ multiplex PCR; TCRdb keeps only in-frame clonotypes and omits some of them. The table includes 150,000 to 200,000 clones, 86% detected once. The sample consisted of peripheral blood. All receptors derive from a man between 18 and 29 years old with acute or convalescent COVID-19. CDR3s leave out the opening cysteine and the closing phenylalanine or tryptophan. Fields, in order: CDR3 length, clone size, J gene, V gene, CDR3 protein. Some rows have no size entry. The others give once, few or many, or a class for an expanded clone.

13 once TRBJ2-3 TRBV28 ASSFSGGATDTQY
12 once TRBJ2-7 TRBV7-9 ASSLAQGTYEQY
14 - TRBJ2-7 TRBV18 ASSSLTGGSSYEQY
13 - TRBJ2-1 TRBV24-1 ATSETSGGYNEQF
11 - TRBJ1-5 TRBV19 ASSIGKNQPQH
11 - TRBJ1-1 TRBV10-3 AINGTVTTEAF
13 - TRBJ1-1 TRBV30 ASDAGTGAGTEAF
14 - TRBJ2-3 TRBV3-1/TRBV3-2 ASSQDRGLATDTQY
16 - TRBJ2-2 TRBV11-2 ASSLGPSGGAVTGELF
11 - TRBJ2-7 TRBV4-2 ASSQLAAYEQY
12 medium-sized TRBJ1-1 TRBV5-1 ASSLAGGNTEAF
13 - TRBJ1-6 TRBV5-4 ASSAGTGSRPPLH
14 - TRBJ1-6 TRBV3-1/TRBV3-2 ASSQVGQLLNSPLH
13 - TRBJ2-3 TRBV19 ASRTSGGPGGTQY
13 - TRBJ2-1 TRBV6-6 ASSFDRDSYNEQF
13 - TRBJ1-5 TRBV6-1 ASSDGQGSNQPQH
11 once TRBJ2-2 TRBV6-1 ASSDTGTGELF
12 - TRBJ1-1 TRBV30 AWTVTDMNTEAF
13 - TRBJ1-5 TRBV18 ASSSQAAPNQPQH
13 few TRBJ1-1 TRBV9 ASSERQAMNTEAF
15 - TRBJ2-3 TRBV28 ASSSISGGLSTDTQY
14 - TRBJ1-2 TRBV19 ASSIAPGRGVLGYT
13 - TRBJ1-5 TRBV11-2 ASSLDLGSNQPQH
14 once TRBJ1-5 TRBV19 ASSIDWAQGYQPQH
11 - TRBJ1-2 TRBV5-1 ATRGPSNYGYT
12 - TRBJ1-2 TRBV5-1 ASSLESGDYGYT
9 - TRBJ2-1 TRBV7-2 ASSSLTEQF
10 - TRBJ1-4 TRBV7-9 ASSLTLKKLF
15 - TRBJ2-3 TRBV7-9 ASSRTGTSGGTDTQY
18 - TRBJ2-1 TRBV4-1 ASSQLGLAGGPSSYNEQF
11 - TRBJ1-5 TRBV2 ASGPGGQQPQH
14 - TRBJ1-3 TRBV6-6 ASSQGQGPQGNTIY